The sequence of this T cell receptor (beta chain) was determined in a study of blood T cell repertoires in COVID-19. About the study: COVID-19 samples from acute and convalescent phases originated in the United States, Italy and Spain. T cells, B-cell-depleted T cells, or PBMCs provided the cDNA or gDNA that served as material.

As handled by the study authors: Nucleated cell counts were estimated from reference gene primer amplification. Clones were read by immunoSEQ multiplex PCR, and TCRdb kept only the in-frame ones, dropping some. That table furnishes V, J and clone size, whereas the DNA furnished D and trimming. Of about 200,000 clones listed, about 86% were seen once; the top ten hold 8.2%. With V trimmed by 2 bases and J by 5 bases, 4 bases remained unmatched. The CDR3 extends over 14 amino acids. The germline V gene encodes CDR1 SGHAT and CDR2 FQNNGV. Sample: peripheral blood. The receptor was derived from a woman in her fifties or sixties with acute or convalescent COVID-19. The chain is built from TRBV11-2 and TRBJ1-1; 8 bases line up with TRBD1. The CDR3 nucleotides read TGTGCCAGCAGCTTACAGGGGGCAGGTACTGAAGCTTTCTTT. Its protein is CASSLQGAGTEAFF.